This paragraph covers one T cell receptor (beta chain) sequence. Its antigen is unidentified. Single viable CD3+CD4+CD8-CD45RO+ cells were sorted as the memory CD4+ T cells. This sample is drawn from a study of memory CD4+ T cells and cytomegalovirus serostatus. In the original processing: After removing out-of-frame reads, 2,204,828 distinct TCRbeta sequences remained. Clones were sequenced by immunoSEQ multiplex PCR, and TCRdb holds only the in-frame ones, with some missing. The DNA was the basis for D and trimming; V, J and clone size are from that table. This table has around 44,000 clones, 65% to 85% appearing once. Study observations and caveats: CMV serostatus prediction reached median AUC roughly 0.95, or 0.91 with US-trained model. About 40% of the roughly 160 known CMV-associated TCRbeta sequences appeared in CD4+ memory.

V was clipped by 1 base and J by 8 bases, with 15 bases between them. Looked up from germline, CDR1 is SGHRS and CDR2 is YFSETQ. The CDR3 is made up of 14 amino acids. The sample taken for sequencing was memory CD4+ T cells from blood. The chain is built from TRBV5-1 and TRBJ1-2, with D possibly matching TRBD1 (5 bases). The TCR comes from an adult in good health and CMV-seronegative. The CDR3 DNA reads TGCGCCAGCAGCTTGTGGGAGGGGCGCGAGGGCTACACCTTC. Translated, it gives CASSLWEGREGYTF.